This T cell receptor beta chain appears in the sequencing data of a study of identical twins. Overall study findings and caveats: It was cross-sectional statistical analysis, not following the same donors, that the conclusions relied on.

It was template switching that added a universal primer site, and there were unique molecular identifiers on the cDNA. MiXCR was run by TCRdb on the 5' RACE reads, yielding one entry per CDR3 protein. This table holds hundreds of thousands of distinct CDR3 sequences, 9.5% found once. V was shortened by 4 bases and J by 10 bases, with 19 bases between the two germline ends. The CDR3 consists of 15 residues. Germline CDR1 and CDR2: SEHNR and FQNEAQ (reference sequence). This clonotype was counted ten times or more. Antigen unknown. A further study also used this sample, focusing on yellow fever vaccine responses in identical twins.

This TCR came from a woman between 18 and 29 years old in good health. The sequencing sample was made of CD8+ T cells sorted from blood. This chain connects TRBV7-9 to TRBJ1-4, with D possibly matching TRBD1 (6 bases). The CDR3 DNA reads TGTGCCAGCAGCTCACCGATAGGGGGAGAGGCAAAACTGTTTTTT. It yields the protein CASSSPIGGEAKLFF. Together with reference TRBV7-9 and TRBJ1-4, the CDR3 gives the full variable domain: DTGVSQNPRHKITKRGQNVTFRCDPISEHNRLYWYRQTLGQGPEFLTYFQNEAQLEKSRLLSDRFSAERPKGSFSTLEIQRTEQGDSAMYLCASSSPIGGEAKLFFGSGTQLSVL.